Listed below are T cell receptor beta chains from one sample, sequenced in a study of Graves' ophthalmopathy and Graves' hyperthyroidism. TCRdb redid the calling of the multiplex PCR reads with MiXCR, one entry per CDR3 protein. The sample has 150,000 to 200,000 distinct CDR3 sequences, about two fifths seen once. The specimen was peripheral blood. Source of these receptors: a man aged 25 to 40 with Graves' ophthalmopathy. Each CDR3 is given with its conserved first and last residue. D genes are given only for firm matches. Expanded clones are given a class, and other clones once, few, many or no size at all.

D	size	V	J	DNA	CDR3
TRBD1	-	TRBV12-3/TRBV12-4	TRBJ1-2	TGTGCCAGCAGCAGACAGGGTTTCTATGGCTACACCTTC	CASSRQGFYGYTF
-	many	TRBV6-1	TRBJ1-5	TGTGCCAGCAGTGAAGGGGGGGCAGGGCAGCCCCAGCATTTT	CASSEGGAGQPQHF
-	many	TRBV5-6	TRBJ2-7	TGTGCCAGCAGCTTAGGACCTAATATCTACGAGCAGTACTTC	CASSLGPNIYEQYF
-	-	TRBV11-3	TRBJ1-2	TGTGCCAGCAGCTTGTCCTGGGCAAACTATGGCTACACCTTC	CASSLSWANYGYTF
-	-	TRBV12-3/TRBV12-4	TRBJ2-5	TGTGCCAGCAGTTTGGGTGCCCGCCAGGGTTCAGAGACCCAGTACTTC	CASSLGARQGSETQYF
-	once	TRBV11-2	TRBJ2-2	TGTGCCAGCAGCTTAGAACTAGTGGCCACCGGGGAGCTGTTTTTT	CASSLELVATGELFF
-	many	TRBV12-3/TRBV12-4	TRBJ1-2	TGTGCCAGCAGCCCCTACCGGAGGGTCCCCTATGGCTACACCTTC	CASSPYRRVPYGYTF
TRBD1	many	TRBV6-5	TRBJ2-7	TGTGCCAGCAGCCCCAGGGGGCCCTCCTACGAGCAGTACTTC	CASSPRGPSYEQYF
-	-	TRBV5-1	TRBJ2-2	TGCGCCAGCAGCTGGGACCTCGCCGGGGAGCTGTTTTTT	CASSWDLAGELFF
TRBD1	many	TRBV12-3/TRBV12-4	TRBJ1-1	TGTGCCAGCAGTCCTCGACAGGGGAGGTTCATGAACACTGAAGCTTTCTTT	CASSPRQGRFMNTEAFF
-	-	TRBV30	TRBJ2-2	TGTGCCTGGAGTGTAGGGCATGGCGGGGAGCTGTTTTTT	CAWSVGHGGELFF
-	many	TRBV28	TRBJ1-1	TGTGCCACCGGCCCTGTGAACACTGAAGCTTTCTTT	CATGPVNTEAFF
-	few	TRBV6-2/TRBV6-3	TRBJ1-1	TGTGCCAGCAGTTACTCTGTGCGGGGCATGAACACTGAAGCTTTCTTT	CASSYSVRGMNTEAFF
-	-	TRBV20-1	TRBJ2-7	TGCAGTGCTAGAGTGGCCAGGTTCTCCGAGCAGTACTTC	CSARVARFSEQYF
-	many	TRBV7-2	TRBJ1-2	TGTGCCAGCAGCTTCGGGGGGGTGAGGGGCGCATCATATGGCTACACCTTC	CASSFGGVRGASYGYTF
-	few	TRBV6-1	TRBJ1-3	TGTGCCAGCAGTGAAGACGGGTTCTCTGGAAACACCATATATTTT	CASSEDGFSGNTIYF